These T cell receptor beta chains were read from a single sample in a study of Ad26.COV2.S vaccination and SARS-CoV-2 variants. Libraries were prepared by immunoSEQ multiplex PCR; TCRdb keeps only in-frame clonotypes and omits some of them. The sample carries about 350,000 clones, 86% recorded once. The sequences come from peripheral blood, collected in a trial of Ad26.COV2.S vaccine versus placebo. The receptors derive from a person aged 18-65 years who received the Ad26.COV2.S COVID-19 vaccine or a placebo. The CDR3 runs from the conserved cysteine through the conserved F or W. A D gene is named only where the DNA matches it firmly. Only some rows state a clone size, as once, few, many or a class for expanded clones.

.	.	12	TRBJ1-1	TRBV6-2/TRBV6-3	TGTGCCAGCAGTCCGCTCCACGCTGAAGCTTTCTTT	CASSPLHAEAFF
TRBD2	once	18	TRBJ2-5	TRBV24-1	TGTGCCACCAGTGGCCCGACCCCCTCTAGCGGGTGGAAGGAGACCCAGTACTTC	CATSGPTPSSGWKETQYF
.	.	14	TRBJ2-5	TRBV14	TGTGCCAGCAGCCAAGAGGAACTACAAGAGACCCAGTACTTC	CASSQEELQETQYF
.	once	13	TRBJ1-2	TRBV9	TGTGCCAGCAGCGTAGCCGGGATGGGAGGCTACACCTTC	CASSVAGMGGYTF
.	.	16	TRBJ2-3	TRBV4-1	TGCGCCAGCAGCCAAGATGGCAGGACCTATGGGGATACGCAGTATTTT	CASSQDGRTYGDTQYF
TRBD2	.	17	TRBJ2-3	TRBV5-1	TGCGCCAGCAGCTCGGGACTAGCGGGAGGAATGGCAGATACGCAGTATTTT	CASSSGLAGGMADTQYF
.	once	13	TRBJ2-2	TRBV9	TGTGCCAGCAGCGTGTCTCGCTCCGGGGAGCTGTTTTTT	CASSVSRSGELFF
.	.	15	TRBJ1-4	TRBV4-1	TGCGCCAGCAGCCAAGTAGACAGGCAGAATGAAAAACTGTTTTTT	CASSQVDRQNEKLFF
.	.	16	TRBJ1-3	TRBV7-2	TGTGCCAGCAGCGAAGAAGGGGCTGGCTCTGGAAACACCATATATTTT	CASSEEGAGSGNTIYF
.	.	14	TRBJ2-1	TRBV30	TGTGCCTGGAGTACCGGGCGGGGGCATGATGAGCAGTTCTTC	CAWSTGRGHDEQFF
.	.	14	TRBJ1-3	TRBV18	TGTGCCAGCTCACCACAGAACTCTGGAAACACCATATATTTT	CASSPQNSGNTIYF
.	.	15	TRBJ1-2	TRBV6-5	TGTGCCAGCAGCGTGAATTCCCGGGACACCTATGGCTACACCTTC	CASSVNSRDTYGYTF
.	.	16	TRBJ1-5	TRBV3-1/TRBV3-2	TGTGCCAGCAGCCACTCAGGACGGACTGGCAATCAGCCCCAGCATTTT	CASSHSGRTGNQPQHF
.	.	15	TRBJ1-3	TRBV28	TGTGCCAGCATGGGGCAGAGAAGCTCTGGAAACACCATATATTTT	CASMGQRSSGNTIYF
.	.	13	TRBJ2-3	TRBV7-2	TGTGCCAGCAGCTCCCAGCGGGCAGATACGCAGTATTTT	CASSSQRADTQYF
TRBD1	.	15	TRBJ1-1	TRBV5-1	TGCGCCAGCAGCTTGGAGGCGGGCAGGGGGACTGAAGCTTTCTTT	CASSLEAGRGTEAFF
.	.	15	TRBJ2-7	TRBV27	TGTGCCAGCAGTCATACAGGGTCGCTCGACTACGAGCAGTACTTC	CASSHTGSLDYEQYF
.	.	13	TRBJ1-1	TRBV18	TGTGCCAGCTCACCGGGGGAGGTGGCTGAAGCTTTCTTT	CASSPGEVAEAFF
.	.	14	TRBJ2-5	TRBV7-2	TGTGCCAGCAGCTTTATCAGGGGAAGAGAGACCCAGTACTTC	CASSFIRGRETQYF
.	.	14	TRBJ1-4	TRBV6-5	TGTGCCAGCGCAGACGGGGGAACTAATGAAAAACTGTTTTTT	CASADGGTNEKLFF
.	.	14	TRBJ2-5	TRBV5-5	TGTGCCAGCAAGCGGGACATATATTCGGAGACCCAGTACTTC	CASKRDIYSETQYF
.	.	13	TRBJ1-2	TRBV28	TGTGCCAGCAGCCTAGGACAGAACTATGGCTACACCTTC	CASSLGQNYGYTF
.	.	17	TRBJ1-6	TRBV21-1	TGTGCCAGCAGCAAAGTGGAGGGCAGGGCGGTTGTTTCACCCCTCCACTTT	CASSKVEGRAVVSPLHF
.	once	16	TRBJ2-7	TRBV12-2	TGTGCAAGTCGCTTAGAAAACGCCAGGACCCTTTACGAGCAGTACTTC	CASRLENARTLYEQYF
.	.	15	TRBJ2-3	TRBV19	TGTGCCAGTAGCCCCCCGGGAGTTGGCACAGATACGCAGTATTTT	CASSPPGVGTDTQYF
.	.	15	TRBJ2-3	TRBV19	TGTGCCAGTAGTTATAGGGCCTCCGGCACAGATACGCAGTATTTT	CASSYRASGTDTQYF
.	.	15	TRBJ1-1	TRBV2	TGTGCCAGCAGTGAAGAGGCAGGGGCGAACACTGAAGCTTTCTTT	CASSEEAGANTEAFF
.	.	14	TRBJ2-5	TRBV7-2	TGTGCCAGCAGCCCCCGGGGGACCCAAGAGACCCAGTACTTC	CASSPRGTQETQYF
.	.	14	TRBJ1-1	TRBV5-4	TGTGCCAGCAGCCTCGTAGGTCCGAACACTGAAGCTTTCTTT	CASSLVGPNTEAFF
TRBD1	.	15	TRBJ1-2	TRBV28	TGTGCCAGCAGTACTGGGACAGGGAAAGGGGTTGGCTACACCTTC	CASSTGTGKGVGYTF
.	once	16	TRBJ2-3	TRBV7-2	TGTGCCAGCAGCTTATTAACGGGAGCTTCCACAGATACGCAGTATTTT	CASSLLTGASTDTQYF
TRBD2	.	19	TRBJ2-1	TRBV19	TGTGCCAGTAGTCATGGTAGCGGGGGGTACCCTAGCTCCTACAATGAGCAGTTCTTC	CASSHGSGGYPSSYNEQFF
TRBD1	few	11	TRBJ2-5	TRBV29-1	TGCAGCGTTACAGGGGGGGAGACCCAGTACTTC	CSVTGGETQYF
.	.	11	TRBJ2-7	TRBV6-2/TRBV6-3	TGTGCCAGCAGTCAAGGGAGTGAGCAGTACTTC	CASSQGSEQYF
.	few	15	TRBJ1-5	TRBV7-2	TGTGCCAGCAGCTTAGCTGGGCAGCCCAATCAGCCCCAGCATTTT	CASSLAGQPNQPQHF
TRBD1	.	13	TRBJ1-3	TRBV7-8	TGTGCCAGCAGCTTAGGACAGGGGGGCACCATATATTTT	CASSLGQGGTIYF
.	.	13	TRBJ1-2	TRBV28	TGTGCCAGCAGTTTAAGACAGCAGAAGGGCTACACCTTC	CASSLRQQKGYTF
.	.	17	TRBJ2-7	TRBV5-4	TGTGCCAGCAGCTCCGGTTGGACTCTAGAAGGGCCCTACGAGCAGTACTTC	CASSSGWTLEGPYEQYF
TRBD2	once	18	TRBJ2-5	TRBV11-2	TGTGCCAGCAGCTACGGATGGTTGATAGCGGGGGGGGAAGAGACCCAGTACTTC	CASSYGWLIAGGEETQYF
.	.	16	TRBJ2-1	TRBV4-2	TGTGCCAGCAGCCAAGAGGAGGCGAGCTCCTACAATGAGCAGTTCTTC	CASSQEEASSYNEQFF
.	.	16	TRBJ1-2	TRBV5-1	TGCGCCAGCAGCTTGGAGGGCAGGCCGACTAACTATGGCTACACCTTC	CASSLEGRPTNYGYTF
.	.	15	TRBJ2-1	TRBV5-4	TGTGCCAGCAGCCGACTTTGGGGCGAGGGCGATGAGCAGTTCTTC	CASSRLWGEGDEQFF
TRBD2	.	13	TRBJ2-4	TRBV2	TGTGCCAGTGGTACGGGGGGGCAAAACATTCAGTACTTC	CASGTGGQNIQYF
TRBD1	.	15	TRBJ2-3	TRBV5-1	TGCGCCAGCAGCCTGGGACAGTCTAGCACAGATACGCAGTATTTT	CASSLGQSSTDTQYF
.	few	14	TRBJ1-1	TRBV7-2	TGTGCCAGCACCCCAGTAGAAGGGGAGACTGAAGCTTTCTTT	CASTPVEGETEAFF
.	few	13	TRBJ2-7	TRBV6-5	TGTGCCAGCAGATCGACAGTCACCTACGAGCAGTACTTC	CASRSTVTYEQYF
TRBD2	.	14	TRBJ2-5	TRBV5-1	TGCGCCAGCACCATTCTAGCGGGAGAAGGGACCCAGTACTTC	CASTILAGEGTQYF
.	.	15	TRBJ2-1	TRBV3-1/TRBV3-2	TGTGCCAGCAGCCAAGTGTTTCAGGGGTGGGATGAGCAGTTCTTC	CASSQVFQGWDEQFF
.	.	14	TRBJ2-5	TRBV5-1	TGCGCCAGCAGCCCGCTTTTTGGGGGAAAGACCCAGTACTTC	CASSPLFGGKTQYF
.	.	12	TRBJ1-2	TRBV5-6	TGTGCCAGCAGCTTGGAAGTCTATGGCTACACCTTC	CASSLEVYGYTF
.	.	13	TRBJ2-3	TRBV7-2	TGTGCCAGCAGCACCATAAGCACAGATACGCAGTATTTT	CASSTISTDTQYF